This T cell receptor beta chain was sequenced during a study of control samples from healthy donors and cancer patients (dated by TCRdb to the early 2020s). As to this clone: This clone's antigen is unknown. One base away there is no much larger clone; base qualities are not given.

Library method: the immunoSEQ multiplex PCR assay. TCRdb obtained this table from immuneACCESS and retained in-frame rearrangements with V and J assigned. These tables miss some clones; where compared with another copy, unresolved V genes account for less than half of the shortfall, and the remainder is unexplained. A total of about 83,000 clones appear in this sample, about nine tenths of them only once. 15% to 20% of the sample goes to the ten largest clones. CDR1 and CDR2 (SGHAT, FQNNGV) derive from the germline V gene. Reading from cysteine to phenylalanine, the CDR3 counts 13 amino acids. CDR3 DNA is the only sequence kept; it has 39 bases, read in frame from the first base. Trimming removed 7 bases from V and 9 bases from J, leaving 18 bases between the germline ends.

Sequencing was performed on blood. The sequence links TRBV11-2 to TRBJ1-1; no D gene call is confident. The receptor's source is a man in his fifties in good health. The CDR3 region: CASIFEGAAQAFF. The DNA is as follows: TGTGCCAGCATCTTCGAGGGTGCAGCTCAAGCTTTCTTT. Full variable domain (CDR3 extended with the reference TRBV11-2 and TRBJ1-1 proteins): EAGVAQSPRYKIIEKRQSVAFWCNPISGHATLYWYQQILGQGPKLLIQFQNNGVVDDSQLPKDRFSAERLKGVDSTLKIQPAKLEDSAVYLCASIFEGAAQAFFGQGTRLTVV.